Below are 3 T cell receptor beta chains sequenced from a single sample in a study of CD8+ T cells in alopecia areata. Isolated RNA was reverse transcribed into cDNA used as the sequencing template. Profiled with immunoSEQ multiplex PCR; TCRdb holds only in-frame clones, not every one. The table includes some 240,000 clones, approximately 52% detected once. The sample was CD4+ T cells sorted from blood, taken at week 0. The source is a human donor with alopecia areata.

The CDR3 DNA is TGCAGCGTTGTATTGAGTCGGGAGAGCAATCAGCCCCAGCATTTT. Translated: CSVVLSRESNQPQHF. This chain connects TRBV29-1 to TRBJ1-5, with D unresolved. The CDR3 has 15 amino acids. V lost 4 bases to trimming and J lost 1 base, with 14 bases between them. Looked up from germline, CDR1 is SQVTM and CDR2 is ANQGSEA. The variable domain in full, with the rest retrieved from reference TRBV29-1 and TRBJ1-5, is SAVISQKPSRDICQRGTSLTIQCQVDSQVTMMFWYRQQPGQSLTLIATANQGSEATYESGFVIDKFPISRPNLTFSTLTVSNMSPEDSSIYLCSVVLSRESNQPQHFGDGTRLSIL.

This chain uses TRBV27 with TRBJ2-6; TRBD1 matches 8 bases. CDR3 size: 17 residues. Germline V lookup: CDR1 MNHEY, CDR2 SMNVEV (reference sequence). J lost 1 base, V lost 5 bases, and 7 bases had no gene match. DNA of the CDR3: TGTGCCAGCAGTATAGGACAGGGAATATCTGGGGCCAACGTCCTGACTTTC. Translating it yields CASSIGQGISGANVLTF. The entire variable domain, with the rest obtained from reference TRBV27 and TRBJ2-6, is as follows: EAQVTQNPRYLITVTGKKLTVTCSQNMNHEYMSWYRQDPGLGLRQIYYSMNVEVTDKGDVPEGYKVSRKEKRNFPLILESPSPNQTSLYFCASSIGQGISGANVLTFGAGSRLTVL.

This CDR3 is CASSLAEGNNSPLHF. The DNA for the CDR3 is TGTGCCAGCAGCTTGGCGGAGGGAAATAATTCACCCCTCCACTTT. The chain combines TRBV5-4 with TRBJ1-6; D uncertain. V lost 0 bases and J 5 bases, leaving 9 bases between the germline ends. CDR3 length equals 15 residues. Germline V gives CDR1 SGHNT, CDR2 YYREEE (reference sequence).